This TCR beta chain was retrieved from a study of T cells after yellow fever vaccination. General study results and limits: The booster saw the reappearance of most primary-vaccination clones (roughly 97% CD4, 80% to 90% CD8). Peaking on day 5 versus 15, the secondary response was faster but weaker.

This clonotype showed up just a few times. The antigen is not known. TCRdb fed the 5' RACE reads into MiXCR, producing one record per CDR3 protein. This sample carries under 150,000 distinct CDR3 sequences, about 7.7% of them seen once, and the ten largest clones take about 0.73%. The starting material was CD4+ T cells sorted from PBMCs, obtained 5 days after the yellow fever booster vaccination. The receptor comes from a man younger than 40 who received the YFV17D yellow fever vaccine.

As DNA, the CDR3 is TGTGCCAGCAGCTTCTCCATCGGACCGAGGCAGCCCCAGCATTTT. It is translated as CASSFSIGPRQPQHF. The genes are TRBV7-2 and TRBJ1-5; D remains unclear. Trimming cost V 3 bases and J 7 bases, with 16 bases left between them. This CDR3 has 15 residues. Germline V gene data show CDR1 as SGHTA and CDR2 as FQGNSA. Supplemented by reference TRBV7-2 and TRBJ1-5, the full variable domain reads GAGVSQSPSNKVTEKGKDVELRCDPISGHTALYWYRQSLGQGLEFLIYFQGNSAPDKSGLPSDRFSAERTGGSVSTLTIQRTQQEDSAVYLCASSFSIGPRQPQHFGDGTRLSIL.